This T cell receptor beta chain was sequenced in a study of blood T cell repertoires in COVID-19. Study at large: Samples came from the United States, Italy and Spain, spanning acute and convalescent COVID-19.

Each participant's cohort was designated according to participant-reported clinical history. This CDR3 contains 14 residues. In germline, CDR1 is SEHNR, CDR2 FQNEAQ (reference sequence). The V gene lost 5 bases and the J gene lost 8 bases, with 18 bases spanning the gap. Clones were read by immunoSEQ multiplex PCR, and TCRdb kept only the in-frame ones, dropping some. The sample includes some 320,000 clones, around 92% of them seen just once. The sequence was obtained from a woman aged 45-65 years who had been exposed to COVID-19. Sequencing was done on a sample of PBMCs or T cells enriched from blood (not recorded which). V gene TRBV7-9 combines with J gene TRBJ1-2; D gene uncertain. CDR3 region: CASSPHIGDWGYTF. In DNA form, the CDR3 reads TGTGCCAGCAGCCCTCACATAGGAGACTGGGGCTACACCTTC. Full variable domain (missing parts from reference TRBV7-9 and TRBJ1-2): DTGVSQNPRHKITKRGQNVTFRCDPISEHNRLYWYRQTLGQGPEFLTYFQNEAQLEKSRLLSDRFSAERPKGSFSTLEIQRTEQGDSAMYLCASSPHIGDWGYTFGSGTRLTVV.